This is a list of T cell receptor beta chains from one sample in a study of cytomegalovirus exposure and HLA in healthy donors. Generated by immunoSEQ multiplex PCR, the TCRdb table keeps only in-frame clones and is missing some. The table includes about 160,000 clones, over 80% detected once. The material sequenced was PBMCs. These TCRs come from a man aged 25 to 40 in good health and CMV-seropositive. Both conserved end residues are part of each CDR3.

cdr3_aa: CASSLAGTGNYGYTF
cdr3_length: 15
j_call: TRBJ1-2
v_call: TRBV5-4

cdr3_aa: CAIREAGQGYEQYF
cdr3_length: 14
j_call: TRBJ2-7
v_call: TRBV10-3

cdr3_aa: CASSGDSLNTEAFF
cdr3_length: 14
j_call: TRBJ1-1
v_call: TRBV2

cdr3_aa: CASSQVAGQGNEQYF
cdr3_length: 15
j_call: TRBJ2-7
v_call: TRBV4-3

cdr3_aa: CSYRQAYEQYF
cdr3_length: 11
j_call: TRBJ2-7
v_call: TRBV29-1

cdr3_aa: CASSFGGHNEQFF
cdr3_length: 13
j_call: TRBJ2-1
v_call: TRBV7-6

cdr3_aa: CASSLQRTSTDTQYF
cdr3_length: 15
j_call: TRBJ2-3
v_call: TRBV5-1

cdr3_aa: CASSSLPTGGTYGYTF
cdr3_length: 16
j_call: TRBJ1-2
v_call: TRBV5-1

cdr3_aa: CASSGGLAGGEQFF
cdr3_length: 14
j_call: TRBJ2-1
v_call: TRBV2

cdr3_aa: CASSQAGLAGHDEQFF
cdr3_length: 16
j_call: TRBJ2-1
v_call: TRBV4-1

cdr3_aa: CASSVGQKNSPLHF
cdr3_length: 14
j_call: TRBJ1-6
v_call: TRBV19

cdr3_aa: CASSLGLAGATYEQYF
cdr3_length: 16
j_call: TRBJ2-7
v_call: TRBV5-6

cdr3_aa: CASSADLMGETQYF
cdr3_length: 14
j_call: TRBJ2-5
v_call: TRBV5-4

cdr3_aa: CASRPGGAKNIQYF
cdr3_length: 14
j_call: TRBJ2-4
v_call: TRBV7-2

cdr3_aa: CASLRPIGRNEQYF
cdr3_length: 14
j_call: TRBJ2-7
v_call: TRBV11-2

cdr3_aa: CASSSQATDTQYF
cdr3_length: 13
j_call: TRBJ2-3
v_call: TRBV5-1

cdr3_aa: CASAEGQGSRALHF
cdr3_length: 14
j_call: TRBJ1-6
v_call: TRBV7-3

cdr3_aa: CASSLNPLPVFYEQYF
cdr3_length: 16
j_call: TRBJ2-7
v_call: TRBV27

cdr3_aa: CAWFPDGGAYEQYF
cdr3_length: 14
j_call: TRBJ2-7
v_call: TRBV30

cdr3_aa: CASSPVRPDRGRGDIQYF
cdr3_length: 18
j_call: TRBJ2-4
v_call: TRBV5-1

cdr3_aa: CASSPRDSYGYTF
cdr3_length: 13
j_call: TRBJ1-2
v_call: TRBV27

cdr3_aa: CASSSTGFEQFF
cdr3_length: 12
j_call: TRBJ2-1
v_call: TRBV2

cdr3_aa: CASRRGRETQYF
cdr3_length: 12
j_call: TRBJ2-5
v_call: TRBV5-1

cdr3_aa: CASSYQGTPEAFF
cdr3_length: 13
j_call: TRBJ1-1
v_call: TRBV6-5

cdr3_aa: CASSATSGGGATDTQYF
cdr3_length: 17
j_call: TRBJ2-3
v_call: TRBV6-1

cdr3_aa: CASSKQGWYEQYF
cdr3_length: 13
j_call: TRBJ2-7
v_call: TRBV27

cdr3_aa: CASSWGGNTEAFF
cdr3_length: 13
j_call: TRBJ1-1
v_call: TRBV10-1

cdr3_aa: CASSLADTGELFF
cdr3_length: 13
j_call: TRBJ2-2
v_call: TRBV5-1

cdr3_aa: CASSMMASGGADTQYF
cdr3_length: 16
j_call: TRBJ2-3
v_call: TRBV19

cdr3_aa: CARGPGGGYEQYF
cdr3_length: 13
j_call: TRBJ2-7
v_call: TRBV7-7

cdr3_aa: CASSVRGLAYNEQFF
cdr3_length: 15
j_call: TRBJ2-1
v_call: TRBV9

cdr3_aa: CASHYEQYF
cdr3_length: 9
j_call: TRBJ2-7
v_call: TRBV19

cdr3_aa: CASSGRPIREGHTEAFF
cdr3_length: 17
j_call: TRBJ1-1
v_call: TRBV5-5

cdr3_aa: CASRGAGGASPLHF
cdr3_length: 14
j_call: TRBJ1-6
v_call: TRBV7-9

cdr3_aa: CASSPLGSLDYEQYF
cdr3_length: 15
j_call: TRBJ2-7
v_call: TRBV14

cdr3_aa: CASSLTSGGNEQFF
cdr3_length: 14
j_call: TRBJ2-1
v_call: TRBV27

cdr3_aa: CASSLAGGDEQYF
cdr3_length: 13
j_call: TRBJ2-7
v_call: TRBV5-4

cdr3_aa: CASSIVGMGLAGGTGELFF
cdr3_length: 19
j_call: TRBJ2-2
v_call: TRBV19

cdr3_aa: CASSPQRYNEQFF
cdr3_length: 13
j_call: TRBJ2-1
v_call: TRBV13

cdr3_aa: CASSPAGTGNTEAFF
cdr3_length: 15
j_call: TRBJ1-1
v_call: TRBV18

cdr3_aa: CASSTAMNTEAFF
cdr3_length: 13
j_call: TRBJ1-1
v_call: TRBV7-2

cdr3_aa: CARDSLIRADYGYTF
cdr3_length: 15
j_call: TRBJ1-2
v_call: TRBV7-9

cdr3_aa: CASSWGTGLSGANVLTF
cdr3_length: 17
j_call: TRBJ2-6
v_call: TRBV5-6

cdr3_aa: CASSVGQLNTEAFF
cdr3_length: 14
j_call: TRBJ1-1
v_call: TRBV9

cdr3_aa: CASSSSYEQYF
cdr3_length: 11
j_call: TRBJ2-7
v_call: TRBV2

cdr3_aa: CASSLNRGNWHTEAFF
cdr3_length: 16
j_call: TRBJ1-1
v_call: TRBV7-6

cdr3_aa: CAWADRVGQPQHF
cdr3_length: 13
j_call: TRBJ1-5
v_call: TRBV30

cdr3_aa: CASSLDGGWDYGYTF
cdr3_length: 15
j_call: TRBJ1-2
v_call: TRBV5-4

cdr3_aa: CASSPKPSTGPYGYTF
cdr3_length: 16
j_call: TRBJ1-2
v_call: TRBV9

cdr3_aa: CASKTRPGGTGELFF
cdr3_length: 15
j_call: TRBJ2-2
v_call: TRBV19

cdr3_aa: CASSPEQTGGVETQYF
cdr3_length: 16
j_call: TRBJ2-5
v_call: TRBV5-1